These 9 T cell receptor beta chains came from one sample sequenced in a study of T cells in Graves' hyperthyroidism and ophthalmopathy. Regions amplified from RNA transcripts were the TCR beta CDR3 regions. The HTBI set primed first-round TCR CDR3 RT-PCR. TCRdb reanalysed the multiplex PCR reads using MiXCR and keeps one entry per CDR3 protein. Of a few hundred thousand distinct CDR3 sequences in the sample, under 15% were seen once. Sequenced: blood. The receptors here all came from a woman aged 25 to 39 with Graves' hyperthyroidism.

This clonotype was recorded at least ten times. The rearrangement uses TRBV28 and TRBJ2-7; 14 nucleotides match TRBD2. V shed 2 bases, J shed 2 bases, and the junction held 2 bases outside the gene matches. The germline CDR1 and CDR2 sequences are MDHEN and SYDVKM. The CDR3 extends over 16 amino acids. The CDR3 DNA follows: TGTGCCAGCAGTTTACCGGGACTAGCGGGGGCCTACGAGCAGTACTTC. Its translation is CASSLPGLAGAYEQYF.

The CDR3 reads CASSELRGRNTGELFF. The CDR3 coding sequence is TGCGCCAGCAGTGAGTTAAGGGGGCGGAACACCGGGGAGCTGTTTTTT. V is TRBV10-1 and J is TRBJ2-2; TRBD1 matches 7 bases. CDR1 is WNHNN, CDR2 SYGVQD, per germline (reference sequence). The V and J ends lost 1 base and 1 base, in that order; junction bases with no gene match: 3. The CDR3 runs to 16 residues.

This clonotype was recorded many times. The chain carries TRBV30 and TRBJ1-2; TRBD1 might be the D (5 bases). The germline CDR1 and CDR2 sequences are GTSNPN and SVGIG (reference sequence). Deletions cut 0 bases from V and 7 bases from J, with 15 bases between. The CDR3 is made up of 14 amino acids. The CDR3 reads CAWSVRRGAAGYTF. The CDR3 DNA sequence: TGTGCCTGGAGTGTACGGCGAGGGGCGGCTGGCTACACCTTC.

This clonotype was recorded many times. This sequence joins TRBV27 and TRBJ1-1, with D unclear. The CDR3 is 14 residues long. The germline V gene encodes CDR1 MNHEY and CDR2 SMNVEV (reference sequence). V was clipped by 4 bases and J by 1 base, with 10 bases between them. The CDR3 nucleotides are TGTGCCAGCAGTTATTGGGCCACGAACACTGAAGCTTTCTTT. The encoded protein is CASSYWATNTEAFF.

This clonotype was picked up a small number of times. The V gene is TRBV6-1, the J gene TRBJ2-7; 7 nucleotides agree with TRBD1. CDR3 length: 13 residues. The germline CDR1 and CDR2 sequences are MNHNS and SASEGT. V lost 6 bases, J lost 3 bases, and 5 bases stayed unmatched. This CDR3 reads CASRDRSLYEQYF. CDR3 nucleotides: TGTGCCAGCAGGGACAGGTCCCTCTACGAGCAGTACTTC.

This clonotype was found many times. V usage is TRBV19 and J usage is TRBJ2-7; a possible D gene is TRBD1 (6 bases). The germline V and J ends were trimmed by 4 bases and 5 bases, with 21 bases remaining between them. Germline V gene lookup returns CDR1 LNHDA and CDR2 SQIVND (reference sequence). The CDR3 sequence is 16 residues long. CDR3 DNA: TGTGCCAGTAGTAGCCTCCCGGCGGGTAAGGGGGACGAGCAGTACTTC. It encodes CASSSLPAGKGDEQYF.

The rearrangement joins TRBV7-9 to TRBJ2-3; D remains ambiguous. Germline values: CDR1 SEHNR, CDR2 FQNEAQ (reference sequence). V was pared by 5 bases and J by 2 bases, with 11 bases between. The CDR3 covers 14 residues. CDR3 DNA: TGTGCCAGCAGCCGTGTACTTTCCACAGATACGCAGTATTTT. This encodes CASSRVLSTDTQYF.

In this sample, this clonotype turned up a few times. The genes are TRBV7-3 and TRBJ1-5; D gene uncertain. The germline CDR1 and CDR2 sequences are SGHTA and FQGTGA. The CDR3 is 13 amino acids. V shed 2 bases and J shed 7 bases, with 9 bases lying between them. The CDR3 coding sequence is TGTGCCAGCAGCTTATTACTCGGACAGCCCCAGCATTTT. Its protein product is CASSLLLGQPQHF.

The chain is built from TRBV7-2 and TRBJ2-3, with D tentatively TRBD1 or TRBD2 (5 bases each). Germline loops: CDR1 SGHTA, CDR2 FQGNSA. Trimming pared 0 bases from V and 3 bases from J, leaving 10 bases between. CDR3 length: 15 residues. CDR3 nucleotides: TGTGCCAGCAGCTTAGCGAGATGGGGGACAGATACGCAGTATTTT. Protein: CASSLARWGTDTQYF.